The rows below give T cell receptor beta chains drawn from one sample of a study of blood T cell repertoires in COVID-19. Clones were sequenced by immunoSEQ multiplex PCR, and TCRdb holds only the in-frame ones, with some missing. The sample shows 65,000 to 80,000 clones, roughly four fifths of them seen only once. Sequencing input: peripheral blood. The receptors shown here come from a man aged 50 to 59 with acute or convalescent COVID-19. Both conserved end residues are part of each CDR3. D genes are given only for firm matches. The size entry is marked missing in some rows and otherwise reads once, few, many or a size class.

V gene	D gene	clone size	CDR3 length	J gene	CDR3 protein	CDR3 DNA
TRBV5-1	.	.	13	TRBJ1-2	CASSQGSNYGYTF	TGCGCCAGCAGCCAGGGGAGCAACTATGGCTACACCTTC
TRBV19	TRBD1	.	15	TRBJ2-4	CASRGQGIAKNIQYF	TGTGCCAGTAGGGGACAGGGGATAGCCAAAAACATTCAGTACTTC
TRBV28	TRBD1	.	15	TRBJ1-1	CASILPGQGGTEAFF	TGTGCCAGCATCCTTCCGGGACAGGGTGGCACTGAAGCTTTCTTT
TRBV27	.	.	15	TRBJ1-5	CASSATTTSNQPQHF	TGTGCCAGCAGCGCCACAACTACCAGCAATCAGCCCCAGCATTTT
TRBV4-3	.	.	16	TRBJ2-2	CASSQDAGLNTGELFF	TGCGCCAGCAGCCAAGATGCGGGGCTGAACACCGGGGAGCTGTTTTTT
TRBV5-1	TRBD1	.	14	TRBJ2-5	CASSLAGTEETQYF	TGCGCCAGCAGCTTGGCCGGGACAGAAGAGACCCAGTACTTC
TRBV3-1/TRBV3-2	.	.	16	TRBJ2-5	CASSHGVRTPKETQYF	TGTGCCAGCAGCCATGGGGTGAGGACTCCTAAAGAGACCCAGTACTTC
TRBV7-9	.	.	14	TRBJ1-1	CASSLTRGNTEAFF	TGTGCCAGCAGCTTAACCAGGGGGAACACTGAAGCTTTCTTT
TRBV6-6	.	.	15	TRBJ2-7	CASRTTGYRTYEQYF	TGTGCCAGCAGGACTACAGGGTATCGCACCTACGAGCAGTACTTC
TRBV30	.	once	12	TRBJ1-1	CAWQGTSTEAFF	TGTGCCTGGCAGGGTACCAGCACCGAAGCTTTCTTT
TRBV30	.	.	15	TRBJ1-5	CAWSTARGRNQPQHF	TGTGCCTGGAGTACCGCCCGGGGTAGGAATCAGCCCCAGCATTTT
TRBV18	TRBD1	once	15	TRBJ1-5	CASSPGQGGSEPQHF	TGTGCCAGCTCACCAGGACAGGGTGGCTCAGAGCCCCAGCATTTT
TRBV10-3	TRBD1	.	15	TRBJ1-6	CAISTGTAYNSPLHF	TGTGCCATCAGTACCGGGACAGCTTATAATTCACCCCTCCACTTT
TRBV12-3/TRBV12-4	.	.	12	TRBJ2-7	CASTRDIYEQYF	TGTGCCAGCACCCGGGACATTTACGAGCAGTACTTC
TRBV6-5	.	.	15	TRBJ1-5	CASSYSSRINQPQHF	TGTGCCAGCAGTTACTCGAGCAGGATAAATCAGCCCCAGCATTTT
TRBV29-1	.	.	13	TRBJ1-4	CSVGNSFNEKLFF	TGCAGCGTTGGGAACAGCTTCAATGAAAAACTGTTTTTT
TRBV2	.	once	14	TRBJ2-1	CASSVTRSANEQFF	TGTGCCAGCAGTGTGACTAGATCCGCCAATGAGCAGTTCTTC
TRBV5-4	.	once	14	TRBJ2-3	CASSNTGSTDTQYF	TGTGCCAGCAGTAACACAGGGAGCACAGATACGCAGTATTTT